This T cell receptor (beta chain) was retrieved from a study of T cells in Graves' hyperthyroidism and ophthalmopathy. Diagnosing involved the use of clinical symptoms, serum thyroxine and TRAb, thyroid ultrasound and orbital computed tomography. The TCR beta CDR3 regions underwent amplification using RNA transcripts as the source. The HTBI primer set drove a first-round RT-PCR of the TCR CDR3. TCRdb recomputed calls from the multiplex PCR reads with MiXCR, one row per CDR3 protein. The table has roughly 380,000 distinct CDR3 sequences, about a fifth seen once. There are many counts of this clonotype. The CDR3 consists of 14 residues. Germline V gives CDR1 GTSNPN, CDR2 SVGIG (reference sequence). V gave up 5 bases and J gave up 5 bases; unmatched junction bases: 9.

Sequenced material: blood. V gene TRBV30 combines with J gene TRBJ1-2, with 9 bases identical to TRBD1. This receptor was identified in a woman younger than 30 with Graves' hyperthyroidism. The CDR3 coding sequence is TGTGCCTGGGCCCACAGGGGGCTAGGGTATGGCTACACCTTC. Translated, it gives CAWAHRGLGYGYTF.